This is a list of T cell receptor beta chains from one sample in a study of blood T cell repertoires in COVID-19. Assay used: immunoSEQ multiplex PCR; TCRdb lists only in-frame clones, some missing. The table lists hundreds of thousands of clones, roughly 88% of them singletons. Specimen: PBMCs or T cells enriched from blood (not recorded which). Every receptor here comes from a man aged 25-45 years who had recovered from COVID-19. Each CDR3 is given with its conserved first and last residue. The order of the fields is clone size, J gene, V gene, D gene, CDR3 DNA, CDR3 protein. The D gene is left open where the match is weak. Not every row has a clone size; where given, it reads once, few, many or a size class.

many,TRBJ1-1,TRBV6-5,.,TGTGCCAGCAGCCCATTCGGCACTGAAGCTTTCTTT,CASSPFGTEAFF
.,TRBJ2-7,TRBV4-1,TRBD1,TGCGCCAGCAGCCCCCTAGGACAGGGGGCTGGCGAGCAGTACTTC,CASSPLGQGAGEQYF
.,TRBJ2-3,TRBV7-2,.,TGTGCCAGCAGCTTAGACCTGGCGGAGCCCACAGATACGCAGTATTTT,CASSLDLAEPTDTQYF
.,TRBJ1-1,TRBV6-6,.,TGTGCCAGCAGTTACAACTCCCGCACTGAAGCTTTCTTT,CASSYNSRTEAFF
.,TRBJ2-4,TRBV5-8,.,TGTGCCAGCAGGCTCAAGACTGGGGGCTTCGGAAACATTCAGTACTTC,CASRLKTGGFGNIQYF
.,TRBJ2-7,TRBV7-8,TRBD2,TGTGCCAGCAGCTTAGGGACTAGCGGGGGAACCTACGAGCAGTACTTC,CASSLGTSGGTYEQYF
.,TRBJ2-2,TRBV29-1,TRBD2,TGCAGCGTTGGGGGGACTACTCACACCGGGGAGCTGTTTTTT,CSVGGTTHTGELFF
.,TRBJ1-4,TRBV5-1,.,TGCGCCAGCAGTGATGGCCGGGACACTACTAATGAAAAACTGTTTTTT,CASSDGRDTTNEKLFF
.,TRBJ1-2,TRBV5-1,TRBD1,TGCGCCAGCAGCTTGAGAGGGACAGGGGGCGCGGGAGGCTATGGCTACACCTTC,CASSLRGTGGAGGYGYTF
.,TRBJ1-1,TRBV18,TRBD1,TGTGCCAGCTCACCGGACAGGATGAACACTGAAGCTTTCTTT,CASSPDRMNTEAFF
.,TRBJ2-7,TRBV19,TRBD1,TGTGCCAGTAGTCTGGGACAGGGAACCTACGAGCAGTACTTC,CASSLGQGTYEQYF
.,TRBJ2-1,TRBV7-3,.,TGTGCCAGCAGCTTAGAAATAGGGGGTTACAATGAGCAGTTCTTC,CASSLEIGGYNEQFF
once,TRBJ1-1,TRBV5-1,.,TGCGCCAGCAGTACCGGGGAAGAAGGGACTGAAGCTTTCTTT,CASSTGEEGTEAFF
.,TRBJ1-1,TRBV30,.,TGTGCCTGGACAATCGGTTCGAACACTGAAGCTTTCTTT,CAWTIGSNTEAFF
.,TRBJ1-2,TRBV6-5,.,TGTGCCAGCACCTCAGGCTGGGACTATGGCTACACCTTC,CASTSGWDYGYTF
.,TRBJ1-2,TRBV27,.,TGTGCCAGCAGTTCTGGACTGTACTATGGCTACACCTTC,CASSSGLYYGYTF
.,TRBJ2-7,TRBV23-1,.,TGCGCCAGCAGTCGCAATCGGGGGATGCAGTACTTC,CASSRNRGMQYF
few,TRBJ2-7,TRBV2,.,TGTGCCAGCAGTGAAGGTCGGAGCCCCGAGCAGTACTTC,CASSEGRSPEQYF
once,TRBJ1-4,TRBV5-1,TRBD1,TGCGCCAGCAGCTTAGGTCAGGGGGCGAAGGCTAATGAAAAACTGTTTTTT,CASSLGQGAKANEKLFF
.,TRBJ2-7,TRBV9,.,TGTGCCAGCAGCGTAGGCGGGGGCCAGCTTTACGAGCAGTACTTC,CASSVGGGQLYEQYF
.,TRBJ1-1,TRBV5-1,.,TGCGCCAGCAGCTTGGAGGGGACACAGACTGAAGCTTTCTTT,CASSLEGTQTEAFF
.,TRBJ2-1,TRBV5-4,TRBD2,TGTGCCAGCAGCTTGGCCCCCGGAAGCGGGGGTTACAATGAGCAGTTCTTC,CASSLAPGSGGYNEQFF
.,TRBJ1-1,TRBV7-9,TRBD1,TGTGCCAGCAGATGGGGGACAGGTAGTCGGCACACTGAAGCTTTCTTT,CASRWGTGSRHTEAFF
.,TRBJ2-1,TRBV2,TRBD2,TGTGCCAGCAGTGATAAGCGGGGGTGGTACAATGAGCAGTTCTTC,CASSDKRGWYNEQFF
.,TRBJ1-2,TRBV5-1,TRBD1,TGCGCCAGCAGGACAGGACAGGGCCGTGGCTACACCTTC,CASRTGQGRGYTF
.,TRBJ1-1,TRBV23-1,.,TGCGCCAGCAAGGGAGTCTGGCGCACGGCACCTGAAGCTTTCTTT,CASKGVWRTAPEAFF
.,TRBJ1-5,TRBV9,.,TGTGCCAGCAGCGAGACAGGAGATAGCAATCAGCCCCAGCATTTT,CASSETGDSNQPQHF
.,TRBJ1-1,TRBV13,.,TGTGCCAGCAGCTTAGGACCCGGGGATAAAGGGGCTTTCTTT,CASSLGPGDKGAFF
.,TRBJ2-1,TRBV30,TRBD2,TGTGCCTGGAACTCCGGGGGGGGGTACTACAATGAGCAGTTCTTC,CAWNSGGGYYNEQFF
many,TRBJ2-2,TRBV4-2,TRBD1,TGTGCCAGCAGCCACCGGGGGACAGGGGACACCGGGGAGCTGTTTTTT,CASSHRGTGDTGELFF
.,TRBJ1-6,TRBV7-9,.,TGTGCCAGCGGGCTTAATTCACCCCTCCACTTT,CASGLNSPLHF
.,TRBJ1-2,TRBV4-2,TRBD1,TGTGCCAGCAGCCTGGACAGGGGGGACGCCTATGGCTACACCTTC,CASSLDRGDAYGYTF
.,TRBJ1-5,TRBV5-8,TRBD1,TGTGCCAGCAGCTGGACAGGAGGCAATCAGCCCCAGCATTTT,CASSWTGGNQPQHF
once,TRBJ1-2,TRBV7-9,TRBD1,TGTGCCACCGTGGACAGGTTGGGCTACACCTTC,CATVDRLGYTF
.,TRBJ2-3,TRBV7-8,.,TGTGCCAGTGCCATTCTAGCAGACACAGATACGCAGTATTTT,CASAILADTDTQYF
.,TRBJ1-5,TRBV6-5,.,TGTGCCAGCAGATACGGACAAAATAGCAATCAGCCCCAGCATTTT,CASRYGQNSNQPQHF
.,TRBJ1-1,TRBV7-9,.,TGTGCCAGCAGCTTTACCGGACAGGAAGCTTTCTTT,CASSFTGQEAFF
.,TRBJ1-1,TRBV6-1,TRBD1,TGTGCCAGCAGTGACGACCCCCTTCGGACAGGGTACACTGAAGCTTTCTTT,CASSDDPLRTGYTEAFF
.,TRBJ1-1,TRBV6-2/TRBV6-3,TRBD1,TGTGCCAGCAGCGTGACAGGGTTGGAAGCTTTCTTT,CASSVTGLEAFF
once,TRBJ1-2,TRBV27,TRBD1,TGTGCCAGCAGTAGAGGGGGCAGCTATGGCTACACCTTC,CASSRGGSYGYTF
.,TRBJ1-2,TRBV27,TRBD1,TGTGCCAGCAGTTCACTTTCCGGGACAGGGGAGAACTATGGCTACACCTTC,CASSSLSGTGENYGYTF
.,TRBJ2-6,TRBV2,.,TGTGCCAGCAGTGACCCTTCAGGAGGGGGCGCGTCTTTTGGGGCCAACGTCCTGACTTTC,CASSDPSGGGASFGANVLTF
once,TRBJ1-1,TRBV11-2,TRBD1,TGTGCCAGCACCAACAGGGGGCTTAACACTGAAGCTTTCTTT,CASTNRGLNTEAFF
once,TRBJ1-5,TRBV7-2,.,TGTGCCAGCAGCCTGGACACTCAGCCCCAGCATTTT,CASSLDTQPQHF
.,TRBJ2-4,TRBV15,TRBD1,TGTGCCACCAGCCAAACAGGGGGCATAGCCAAAAACATTCAGTACTTC,CATSQTGGIAKNIQYF
.,TRBJ2-5,TRBV4-1,.,TGCGCCAGCAGCCAAGCCCTAGAAGAGACCCAGTACTTC,CASSQALEETQYF
.,TRBJ2-1,TRBV18,.,TGTGCCAGCTCACCACCGTCCCTACCAGGGGATGAGCAGTTCTTC,CASSPPSLPGDEQFF
.,TRBJ1-2,TRBV18,TRBD1,TGTGCCAGCTCACCGTTGACAGGGGGGGACAACTATGGCTACACCTTC,CASSPLTGGDNYGYTF
.,TRBJ2-7,TRBV21-1,.,TGTGCCAGCAGCTGCCCTCGGTTTAGCGGGAAGTACTTC,CASSCPRFSGKYF
.,TRBJ1-5,TRBV15,.,TGTGCCACCAGCAGGGACACCACAGGCCCCTCCAATCAGCCCCAGCATTTT,CATSRDTTGPSNQPQHF
.,TRBJ2-7,TRBV7-2,TRBD2,TGTGCCAGCAGCTTAGCGGCTAGCGGGGGGACGTACGAGCAGTACTTC,CASSLAASGGTYEQYF
.,TRBJ2-5,TRBV19,.,TGTGCCAGTAGTTGGCAGGGGCAAGAGACCCAGTACTTC,CASSWQGQETQYF
.,TRBJ2-3,TRBV12-5,TRBD2,TGTGCTAGTGTTCGGCTAGCGGGGGCCCTGGGGACGCAGTATTTT,CASVRLAGALGTQYF
few,TRBJ2-1,TRBV11-2,TRBD2,TGTGCCAGCAGCTTAGATCGGGGGGGGCGGTCCTACAATGAGCAGTTCTTC,CASSLDRGGRSYNEQFF
.,TRBJ2-7,TRBV30,.,TGTGCCTGGAGTGACCTAGACAGAAGCCTAGTCCACGAGCAGTACTTC,CAWSDLDRSLVHEQYF